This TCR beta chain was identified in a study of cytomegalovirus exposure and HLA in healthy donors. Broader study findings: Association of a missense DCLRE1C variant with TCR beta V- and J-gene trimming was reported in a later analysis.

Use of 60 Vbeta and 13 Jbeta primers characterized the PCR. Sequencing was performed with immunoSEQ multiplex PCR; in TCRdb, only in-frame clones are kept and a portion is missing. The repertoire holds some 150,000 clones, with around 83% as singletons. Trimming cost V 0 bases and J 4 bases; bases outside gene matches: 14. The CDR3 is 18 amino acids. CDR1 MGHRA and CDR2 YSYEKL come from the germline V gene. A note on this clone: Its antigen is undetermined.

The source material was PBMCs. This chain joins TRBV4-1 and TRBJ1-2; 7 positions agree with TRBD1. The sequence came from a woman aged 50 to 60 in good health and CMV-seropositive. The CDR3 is CASSQDKARGNGSYGYTF. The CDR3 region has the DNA TGCGCCAGCAGCCAAGACAAGGCCAGGGGGAATGGTAGCTATGGCTACACCTTC.